The rows below give T cell receptor beta chains drawn from one sample of a study of cytomegalovirus exposure and HLA in healthy donors. Some clones are missing from TCRdb's copy, which holds only in-frame ones; the method was immunoSEQ multiplex PCR. This listing includes 60,000 to 75,000 clones. Sequencing was carried out using PBMCs. These receptors were taken from a female donor in good health and CMV-seropositive. The CDR3 runs from the conserved cysteine through the conserved F or W. D genes are given only for firm matches.

TRBJ1-1	TRBV5-6	-	16	TGTGCCAGCAGCTTGCGGGACAACCCATGGGACACTGAAGCTTTCTTT	CASSLRDNPWDTEAFF
TRBJ1-5	TRBV2	-	16	TGTGCCAGCAGTGAACAGGGGACGGATAGCAATCAGCCCCAGCATTTT	CASSEQGTDSNQPQHF
TRBJ2-5	TRBV9	-	13	TGTGCCAGCACCCCTGGGGGAGGAGAGACCCAGTACTTC	CASTPGGGETQYF
TRBJ1-6	TRBV19	TRBD1	17	TGTGCCAGTAGTATATCCACGGACAGGGGCTATAATTCACCCCTCCACTTT	CASSISTDRGYNSPLHF
TRBJ2-3	TRBV29-1	TRBD2	16	TGCAGCGCCATAATGGCTAGCGGGAGCTTCACAGATACGCAGTATTTT	CSAIMASGSFTDTQYF
TRBJ1-1	TRBV4-2	TRBD1	15	TGTGCCAGCAGCCAAGGAGGACAGGGGAACACTGAAGCTTTCTTT	CASSQGGQGNTEAFF
TRBJ1-4	TRBV28	TRBD1	15	TGTGCCAGCAGTTCCCCGGGACAGGGAAATGAAAAACTGTTTTTT	CASSSPGQGNEKLFF
TRBJ1-2	TRBV29-1	-	10	TGCAGCGTACAGACAGGAGGCTACACCTTC	CSVQTGGYTF
TRBJ1-2	TRBV4-1	-	15	TGCGCCAGCAGGGTCCGCGACAGAAGTAACTATGGCTACACCTTC	CASRVRDRSNYGYTF
TRBJ1-2	TRBV28	-	16	TGTGCCAGCAGCAGTTTTGATCCCCCCCGAGGGCATGGCTACACCTTC	CASSSFDPPRGHGYTF
TRBJ2-3	TRBV18	-	16	TGTGCCAGCTCACCACCTTCGTCCAGCGTCACAGATACGCAGTATTTT	CASSPPSSSVTDTQYF
TRBJ2-1	TRBV11-2	-	17	TGTGCCAGCAGCTTTCAAACAGGTAGCCTATCCTACAATGAGCAGTTCTTC	CASSFQTGSLSYNEQFF
TRBJ2-5	TRBV7-6	TRBD2	14	TGTGCCAGCAGCGAAGCGGGACTCCCAAACACCCAGTACTTC	CASSEAGLPNTQYF
TRBJ2-7	TRBV2	TRBD2	14	TGTGCCAGCAAAAACTGGGAGGGCGGCTACGAGCAGTACTTC	CASKNWEGGYEQYF
TRBJ1-6	TRBV5-6	-	16	TGTGCCAGCAGCTTTGCGCCTGGCCAGGGCAATTCACCCCTCCACTTT	CASSFAPGQGNSPLHF
TRBJ1-1	TRBV7-8	TRBD1	15	TGTGCCAGCAGCTTAGCAAGACAGGGGCAAACTGAAGCTTTCTTT	CASSLARQGQTEAFF
TRBJ2-1	TRBV5-6	-	14	TGTGCCAGCACCTTGATGGACGGGAAATATGAGCAGTTCTTC	CASTLMDGKYEQFF
TRBJ2-5	TRBV4-3	TRBD1	15	TGCGCCAGCAGCCCAGGGACAGGGAGGGGGGAGACCCAGTACTTC	CASSPGTGRGETQYF
TRBJ2-2	TRBV4-1	-	16	TGCGCCAGCAGCCAAGGCACAGGGTATGGCACCGGGGAGCTGTTTTTT	CASSQGTGYGTGELFF
TRBJ1-4	TRBV7-6	TRBD1	14	TGTGCCAGCAGCTTCGGACAGGGTCGCGAAAAACTGTTTTTT	CASSFGQGREKLFF
TRBJ1-2	TRBV6-5	-	14	TGTGCCAGCAAGAGAGAGGTGTCAGACTATGGCTACACCTTC	CASKREVSDYGYTF
TRBJ1-1	TRBV11-2	-	14	TGTGCCAGCAGCCCCACGCTCGCGGGCACTGAAGCTTTCTTT	CASSPTLAGTEAFF
TRBJ2-4	TRBV2	-	15	TGTGCCAGCAGTGAAGTCTTACAGGGTATGGACATTCAGTACTTC	CASSEVLQGMDIQYF
TRBJ1-1	TRBV7-9	TRBD1	14	TGTGCCAGCAGCCCGGGAGGGGGCCGGACTGAAGCTTTCTTT	CASSPGGGRTEAFF
TRBJ2-3	TRBV6-1	TRBD1	15	TGTGCCAGCAGATACAGGGGACCTAGCACAGATACGCAGTATTTT	CASRYRGPSTDTQYF
TRBJ2-5	TRBV9	-	16	TGTGCCAGCAGCGTCGGATTGGGGGGGCGAATCGAGACCCAGTACTTC	CASSVGLGGRIETQYF
TRBJ1-2	TRBV6-1	-	15	TGTGCCAGCAGTTCGGCAGGTAGGCGGGACTATGGCTACACCTTC	CASSSAGRRDYGYTF
TRBJ1-1	TRBV2	TRBD1	15	TGTGCCAGCAGTCCGTGGACAGGGGGTAGGGGTGAAGCTTTCTTT	CASSPWTGGRGEAFF
TRBJ1-6	TRBV6-6	-	14	TGTGCCAGCAGGGTCGGGGGGTTAAATTCACCCCTCCACTTT	CASRVGGLNSPLHF
TRBJ2-3	TRBV2	TRBD1	15	TGTGCCAGCAGGGCTACAGGGGGGTACACAGATACGCAGTATTTT	CASRATGGYTDTQYF
TRBJ1-3	TRBV4-3	TRBD1	13	TGCGCCAGCAGCCGACAGGGAGGAAACACCATATATTTT	CASSRQGGNTIYF
TRBJ2-7	TRBV7-2	TRBD1	16	TGTGCCAGCAGCCTCCAACCCGGGACAGGGACCTACGAGCAGTACTTC	CASSLQPGTGTYEQYF
TRBJ1-4	TRBV25-1	TRBD1	15	TGTGCCAGCAGTAGACAGGGCCTTACTAATGAAAAACTGTTTTTT	CASSRQGLTNEKLFF
TRBJ2-7	TRBV19	-	13	TGTGCCAGTAGGGATTATACAGGCTACGAGCAGTACTTC	CASRDYTGYEQYF
TRBJ1-1	TRBV28	-	15	TGTGCCAGCACGGTCGACAGCATCAAGAACACTGAAGCTTTCTTT	CASTVDSIKNTEAFF
TRBJ2-5	TRBV4-2	TRBD2	18	TGTGCCAGCAGCCAAACACGTTCGGGACTAGCGGGTCAAGAGACCCAGTACTTC	CASSQTRSGLAGQETQYF
TRBJ2-3	TRBV5-1	TRBD2	17	TGCGCCAGCAGCTTGTTTGCGGCTAGCGGGGGGGGAGATACGCAGTATTTT	CASSLFAASGGGDTQYF
TRBJ2-5	TRBV29-1	TRBD1	14	TGCAGCGTAGACAGGGGGACGATTCAAGAGACCCAGTACTTC	CSVDRGTIQETQYF
TRBJ1-2	TRBV28	TRBD1	15	TGTGCCAGCAGAACCGGGACAGGGTTGGGGTATGGCTACACCTTC	CASRTGTGLGYGYTF
TRBJ2-7	TRBV6-1	TRBD1	15	TGTGCCAGCAGTGAAGTCGAGGGGGCGGCAGCGGAGCAGTACTTC	CASSEVEGAAAEQYF
TRBJ2-3	TRBV11-3	TRBD1	16	TGTGCCAGCAGCCCGCGGACAGGTTTGAGGGCAGATACGCAGTATTTT	CASSPRTGLRADTQYF
TRBJ2-2	TRBV19	-	14	TGTGCCAGTAGTATTAGACAGTTGAACGGGGAGCTGTTTTTT	CASSIRQLNGELFF
TRBJ2-3	TRBV19	TRBD2	15	TGTGCCAGTAGTATAGATCGGACTAGCGGGGATACGCAGTATTTT	CASSIDRTSGDTQYF
TRBJ2-3	TRBV10-3	TRBD2	16	TGTGCCATCAGTGAGCCGCTAGCGGGAGTAGGGGATACGCAGTATTTT	CAISEPLAGVGDTQYF
TRBJ2-4	TRBV4-2	TRBD2	13	TGTGCCAGCAGTTCGCTAGCGGACACCCGGCGGTACTTC	CASSSLADTRRYF
TRBJ1-4	TRBV19	-	14	TGTGCCAGTAGTCAACGGGAAGGGAATGAAAAACTGTTTTTT	CASSQREGNEKLFF
TRBJ1-2	TRBV19	TRBD1	16	TGTGCCAGTAGTAACCCCGGGACAGGCGAAATCTATGGCTACACCTTC	CASSNPGTGEIYGYTF
TRBJ2-2	TRBV7-3	-	13	TGTGCCAGCAGCTTAAGCGGGGCCGGGGAGCTGTTTTTT	CASSLSGAGELFF
TRBJ2-1	TRBV29-1	-	13	TGCAGCGGTGGGGGGGCCAACTACAATGAGCAGTTCTTC	CSGGGANYNEQFF
TRBJ2-5	TRBV6-1	TRBD1	15	TGTGCCAGCAGTGATACAGGGGGCCTTCAAGAGACCCAGTACTTC	CASSDTGGLQETQYF